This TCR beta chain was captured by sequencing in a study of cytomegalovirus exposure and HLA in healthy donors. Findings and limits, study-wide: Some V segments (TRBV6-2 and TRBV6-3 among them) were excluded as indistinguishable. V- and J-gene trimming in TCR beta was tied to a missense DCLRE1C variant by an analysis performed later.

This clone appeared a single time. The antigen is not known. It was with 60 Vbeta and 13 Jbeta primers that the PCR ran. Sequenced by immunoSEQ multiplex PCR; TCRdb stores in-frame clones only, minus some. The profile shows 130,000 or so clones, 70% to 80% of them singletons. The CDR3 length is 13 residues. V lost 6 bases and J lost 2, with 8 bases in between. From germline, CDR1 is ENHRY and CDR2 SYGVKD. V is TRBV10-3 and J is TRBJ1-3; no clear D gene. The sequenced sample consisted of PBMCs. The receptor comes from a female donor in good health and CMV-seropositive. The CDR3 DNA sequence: TGTGCCATCAGGGAGGGAGCTGGAAACACCATATATTTT. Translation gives CAIREGAGNTIYF.